Given below is one TCR beta chain in context. The antigen is undetermined. V was pared by 5 bases and J by 9 bases, with 17 bases between. This CDR3 has 14 residues. The germline V gene has CDR1 SEHNR and CDR2 FQNEAQ (reference sequence). The sample belongs to a study of post-analysis software for immune sequencing data. As for the study in general: Relapsing-remitting, secondary progressive and progressive-relapsing multiple sclerosis were all included among the disease courses. Findings and caveats of the study: Normalized Chao1 diversity was significantly lower in multiple sclerosis patients than in controls. About five TRBV segments were more frequent in patients than controls; TRBV5-6, TRBV5-1 and TRBV20-1 belonged to this group. F-measure co-clustering was strong for batch-matched samples.

Prepared libraries of TCR beta cDNA carried unique molecular identifiers. Around 500,000 cDNA molecules were obtained per 1 to 10 million input T cells. TCRdb ran MiXCR on the PCR reads and lists one entry per CDR3 protein. The sample gives roughly 730,000 distinct CDR3 sequences, around 27% of which show up once; around 0.6% is in the top ten. Sequenced: blood. V is TRBV7-9 and J is TRBJ2-1; a possible D gene is TRBD2 (6 bases). This TCR derives from a girl aged 5-17 years with multiple sclerosis. The CDR3 protein is CASSLKTSLGEQFF. CDR3 sequence (DNA): TGTGCCAGCAGCCTAAAAACTAGCCTCGGTGAGCAGTTCTTC.